This TCR beta chain is drawn from a study of T cell changes during pregnancy in multiple sclerosis. The V and J ends lost 3 bases and 0 bases respectively, with 6 bases between them. The CDR3 has 14 amino acids. Germline V CDR1 and CDR2: KGHSH, LQKENI. The table came from immunoSEQ multiplex PCR; TCRdb's copy has only in-frame clones and leaves some out. The sample holds 70,000 or so clones; almost 95% are singletons and the top ten take around 2%. The source was peripheral blood, collected in the third trimester of pregnancy. This receptor was identified in a female donor in good health, enrolled as a control in a pregnancy study. The chain couples TRBV18 to TRBJ1-3, with D unresolved. This CDR3 reads CASSPTSSGNTIYF. CDR3 DNA: TGTGCCAGCTCACCGACAAGCTCTGGAAACACCATATATTTT.